This T cell receptor beta chain stems from a study of T cells after yellow fever vaccination. MiXCR, applied by TCRdb to the 5' RACE reads, yields one record per CDR3 protein. Of around 340,000 distinct CDR3 sequences in the sample, 8.5% to 10% were seen once. At least ten counts were recorded for this clonotype. Its antigen is currently unknown. Findings and caveats of the study: Abundant contaminating clonotypes from the bulk population could appear in FACS-sorted repertoires.

Germline V CDR1 and CDR2: SQVTM, ANQGSEA. V was clipped by 8 bases and J by 2 bases, with 11 bases between them. The CDR3 has 12 residues. This chain uses TRBV29-1 with TRBJ2-3; no firm D call. Sequencing used PBMCs, obtained on the day of the first yellow fever vaccination. The clonotype was recovered from a man in his late teens or twenties who received the YFV17D yellow fever vaccine. CDR3 in amino acids: CSSLAFTDTQYF. The CDR3 DNA reads TGCAGCTCCCTGGCCTTCACAGATACGCAGTATTTT.